The T cell receptor (beta chain) described here comes from a study of blood T cell repertoires in COVID-19. Overall study context: COVID-19 samples collected from the United States, Italy and Spain covered acute and convalescent phases. From T cells, B-cell-depleted T cells, or PBMCs came the material, which was cDNA or gDNA.

Seattle cases were enrolled at active infection and followed longitudinally. The CDR3 runs 14 residues. Germline trimming cut 5 bases from V and 0 bases from J; bases unmatched to any gene: 3. Germline CDR1 is SGHTA and CDR2 is FQGTGA. Original methodology: The authors estimated nucleated cell counts from reference gene primer amplification. Libraries were prepared by immunoSEQ multiplex PCR; TCRdb keeps only in-frame clonotypes and omits some of them. That table is the source of V, J and clone size, and D and trimming were worked out from the DNA. The data show more than 150,000 clones, with more than 75% seen just once and roughly 0.57% held by the top ten.

The chain uses TRBV7-3 and TRBJ1-1, with 7 bases matching TRBD1. The sample comprised peripheral blood. The receptor comes from a man in his sixties with COVID-19, enrolled during active disease. The CDR3 DNA reads as TGTGCCAGCAGCCCCGGGACAGTGAACACTGAAGCTTTCTTT. It translates to CASSPGTVNTEAFF.